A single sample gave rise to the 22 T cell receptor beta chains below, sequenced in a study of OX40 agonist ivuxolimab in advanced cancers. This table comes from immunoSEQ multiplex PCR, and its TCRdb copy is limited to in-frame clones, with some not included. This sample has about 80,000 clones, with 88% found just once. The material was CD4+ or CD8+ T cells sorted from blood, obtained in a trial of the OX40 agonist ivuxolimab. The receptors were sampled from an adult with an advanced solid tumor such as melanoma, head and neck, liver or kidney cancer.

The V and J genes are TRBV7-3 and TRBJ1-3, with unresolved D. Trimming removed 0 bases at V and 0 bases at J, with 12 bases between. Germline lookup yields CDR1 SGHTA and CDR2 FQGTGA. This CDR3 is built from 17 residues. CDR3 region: CASSLTGEVTSGNTIYF. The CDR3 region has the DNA TGTGCCAGCAGCTTAACTGGGGAAGTAACCTCTGGAAACACCATATATTTT.

CDR3 loop: CAIKPTGESHYTF. The CDR3 DNA sequence: TGTGCCATCAAGCCGACAGGGGAATCTCACTACACCTTC. V gene TRBV10-3 combines with J gene TRBJ1-2, with 8 bases matching TRBD1. The V gene's germline CDR1 is ENHRY and CDR2 SYGVKD. Trimming at V came to 7 bases and at J to 10 bases, leaving 11 bases not matched to a gene. The CDR3 is 13 residues long.

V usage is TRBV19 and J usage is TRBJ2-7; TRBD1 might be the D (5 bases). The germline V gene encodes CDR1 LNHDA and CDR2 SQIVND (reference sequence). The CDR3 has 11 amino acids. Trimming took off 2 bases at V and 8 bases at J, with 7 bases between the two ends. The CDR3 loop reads CASSIQGKQYF. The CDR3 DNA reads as TGTGCCAGTAGTATACAGGGTAAGCAGTACTTC.

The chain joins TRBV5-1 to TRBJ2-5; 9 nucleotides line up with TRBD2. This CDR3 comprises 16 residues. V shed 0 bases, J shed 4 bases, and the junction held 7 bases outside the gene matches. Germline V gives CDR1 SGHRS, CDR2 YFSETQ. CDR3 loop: CASSLGNSGGRETQYF. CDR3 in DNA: TGCGCCAGCAGCTTGGGGAACAGCGGGGGGAGAGAGACCCAGTACTTC.

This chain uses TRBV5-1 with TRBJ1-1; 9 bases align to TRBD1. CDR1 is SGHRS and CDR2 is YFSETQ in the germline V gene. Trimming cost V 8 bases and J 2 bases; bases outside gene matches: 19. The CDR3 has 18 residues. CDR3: CASKGQGHRGQDNTEAFF. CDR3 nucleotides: TGCGCCAGTAAGGGACAGGGCCACCGAGGCCAAGACAACACTGAAGCTTTCTTT. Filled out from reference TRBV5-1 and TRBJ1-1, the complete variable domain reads KAGVTQTPRYLIKTRGQQVTLSCSPISGHRSVSWYQQTPGQGLQFLFEYFSETQRNKGNFPGRFSGRQFSNSRSEMNVSTLELGDSALYLCASKGQGHRGQDNTEAFFGQGTRLTVV.

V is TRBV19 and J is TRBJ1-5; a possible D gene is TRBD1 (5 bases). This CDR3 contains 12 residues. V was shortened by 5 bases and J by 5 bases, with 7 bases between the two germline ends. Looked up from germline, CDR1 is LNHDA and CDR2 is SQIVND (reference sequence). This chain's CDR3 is CASSGTYQPQHF. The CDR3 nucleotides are TGTGCCAGTAGTGGGACCTATCAGCCCCAGCATTTT.

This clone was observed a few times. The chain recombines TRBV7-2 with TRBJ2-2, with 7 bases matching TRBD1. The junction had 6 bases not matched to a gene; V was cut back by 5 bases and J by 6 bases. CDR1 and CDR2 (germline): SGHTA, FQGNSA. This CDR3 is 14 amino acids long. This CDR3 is CASSPTGAAGELFF. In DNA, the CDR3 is TGTGCCAGCAGCCCCACAGGGGCAGCCGGGGAGCTGTTTTTT.

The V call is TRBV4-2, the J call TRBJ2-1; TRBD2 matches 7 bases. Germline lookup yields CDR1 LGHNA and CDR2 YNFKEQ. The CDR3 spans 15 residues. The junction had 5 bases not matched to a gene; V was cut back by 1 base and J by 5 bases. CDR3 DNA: TGTGCCAGCAGCCAAGGGGGGACTAAAAACAATGAGCAGTTCTTC. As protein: CASSQGGTKNNEQFF.

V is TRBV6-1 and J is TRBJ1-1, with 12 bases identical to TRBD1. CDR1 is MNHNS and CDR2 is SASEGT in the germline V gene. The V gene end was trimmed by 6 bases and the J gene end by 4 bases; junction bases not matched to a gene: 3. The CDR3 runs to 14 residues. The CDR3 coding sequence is TGTGCCAGCAGCTGGGACAGGGGGCCCACTGAAGCTTTCTTT. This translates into CASSWDRGPTEAFF.

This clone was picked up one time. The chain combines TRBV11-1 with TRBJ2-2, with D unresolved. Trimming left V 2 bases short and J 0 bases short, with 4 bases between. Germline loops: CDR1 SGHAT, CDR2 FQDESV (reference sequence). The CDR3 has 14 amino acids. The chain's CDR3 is CASSLTANTGELFF. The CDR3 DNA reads TGTGCCAGCAGCTTAACCGCGAACACCGGGGAGCTGTTTTTT.

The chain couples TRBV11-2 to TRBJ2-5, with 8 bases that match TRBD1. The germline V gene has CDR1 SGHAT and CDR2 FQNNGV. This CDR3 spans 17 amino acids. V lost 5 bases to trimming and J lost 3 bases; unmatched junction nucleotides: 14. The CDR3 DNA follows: TGTGCCAGCAGCCCTTTTCAGGGGGCGCGGGTAGAAGAGACCCAGTACTTC. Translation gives CASSPFQGARVEETQYF.

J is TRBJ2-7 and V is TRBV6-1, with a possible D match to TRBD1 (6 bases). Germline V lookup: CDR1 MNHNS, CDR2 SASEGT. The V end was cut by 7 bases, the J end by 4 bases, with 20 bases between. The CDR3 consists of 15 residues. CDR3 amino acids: CASTALFQTGYEQYF. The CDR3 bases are TGTGCCAGCACCGCCCTTTTCCAGACAGGTTACGAGCAGTACTTC.

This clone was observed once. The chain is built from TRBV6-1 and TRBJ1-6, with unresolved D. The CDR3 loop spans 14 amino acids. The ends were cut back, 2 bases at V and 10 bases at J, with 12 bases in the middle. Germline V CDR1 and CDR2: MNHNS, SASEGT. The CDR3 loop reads CASSESRSGSPLHF. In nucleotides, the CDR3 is TGTGCCAGCAGTGAAAGTAGGAGCGGATCACCCCTCCACTTT.

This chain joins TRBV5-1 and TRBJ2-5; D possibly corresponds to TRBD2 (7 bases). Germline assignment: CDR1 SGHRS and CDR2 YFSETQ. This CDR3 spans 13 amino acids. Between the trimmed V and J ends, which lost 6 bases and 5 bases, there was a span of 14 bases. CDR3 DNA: TGCGCCAGCACATATGGGGGGGCTGAGACCCAGTACTTC. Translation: CASTYGGAETQYF. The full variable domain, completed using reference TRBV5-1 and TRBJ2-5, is KAGVTQTPRYLIKTRGQQVTLSCSPISGHRSVSWYQQTPGQGLQFLFEYFSETQRNKGNFPGRFSGRQFSNSRSEMNVSTLELGDSALYLCASTYGGAETQYFGPGTRLLVL.

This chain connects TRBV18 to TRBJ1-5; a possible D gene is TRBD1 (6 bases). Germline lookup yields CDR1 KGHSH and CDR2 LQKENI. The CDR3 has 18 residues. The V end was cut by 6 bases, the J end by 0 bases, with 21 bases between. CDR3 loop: CASSPVDSRFFSNQPQHF. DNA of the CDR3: TGTGCCAGCTCCCCGGTGGACAGCAGGTTTTTTAGCAATCAGCCCCAGCATTTT.

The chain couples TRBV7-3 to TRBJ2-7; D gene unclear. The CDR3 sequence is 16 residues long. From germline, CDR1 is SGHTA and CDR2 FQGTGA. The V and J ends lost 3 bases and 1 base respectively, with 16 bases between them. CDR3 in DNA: TGTGCCAGCAGCTTCAATGGGCCCCCGAGATCCTACGAGCAGTACTTC. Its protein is CASSFNGPPRSYEQYF.

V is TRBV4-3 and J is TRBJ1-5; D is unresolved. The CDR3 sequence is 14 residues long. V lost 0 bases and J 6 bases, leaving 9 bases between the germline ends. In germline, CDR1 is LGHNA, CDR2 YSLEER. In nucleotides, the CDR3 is TGCGCCAGCAGCCAAGATCAACGGCTTCAGCCCCAGCATTTT. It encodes CASSQDQRLQPQHF.

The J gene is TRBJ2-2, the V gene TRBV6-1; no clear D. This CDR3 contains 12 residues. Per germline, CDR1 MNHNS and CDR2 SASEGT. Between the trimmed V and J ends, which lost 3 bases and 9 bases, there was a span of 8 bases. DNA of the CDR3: TGTGCCAGCAGTGAGGGGTGGTGGGAGCTGTTTTTT. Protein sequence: CASSEGWWELFF.

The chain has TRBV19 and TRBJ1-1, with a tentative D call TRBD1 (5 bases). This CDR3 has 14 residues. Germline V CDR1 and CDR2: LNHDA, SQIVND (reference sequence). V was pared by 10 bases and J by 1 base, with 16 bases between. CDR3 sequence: CATRGGTENTEAFF. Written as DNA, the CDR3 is TGTGCCACCCGGGGGGGGACTGAGAACACTGAAGCTTTCTTT.

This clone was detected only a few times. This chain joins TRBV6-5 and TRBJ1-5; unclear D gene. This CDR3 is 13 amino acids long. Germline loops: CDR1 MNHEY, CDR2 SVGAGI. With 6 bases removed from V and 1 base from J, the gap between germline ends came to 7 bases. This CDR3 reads CASRKESNQPQHF. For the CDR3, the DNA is TGTGCCAGCAGAAAAGAAAGCAATCAGCCCCAGCATTTT.

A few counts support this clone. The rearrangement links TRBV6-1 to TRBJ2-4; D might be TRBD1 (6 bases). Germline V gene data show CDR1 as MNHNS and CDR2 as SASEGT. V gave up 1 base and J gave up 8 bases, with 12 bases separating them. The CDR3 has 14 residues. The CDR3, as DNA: TGTGCCAGCAGTGAAGACAGGGTGAGGGACATTCAGTACTTC. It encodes CASSEDRVRDIQYF.

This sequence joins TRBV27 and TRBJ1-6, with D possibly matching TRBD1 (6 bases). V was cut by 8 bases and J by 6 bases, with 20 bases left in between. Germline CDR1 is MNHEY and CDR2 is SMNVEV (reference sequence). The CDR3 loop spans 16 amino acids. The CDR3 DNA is TGTGCCAGCGGGTCGACAGGTCTTGGGTTTAATTCACCCCTCCACTTT. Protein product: CASGSTGLGFNSPLHF.